The 24 T cell receptor beta chains given below trace back to one sample, sequenced in a study of blood T cell repertoires in COVID-19. Libraries were prepared by immunoSEQ multiplex PCR; TCRdb keeps only in-frame clonotypes and omits some of them. The data contain fewer than 300,000 clones, around 90% of them singletons. Source material: peripheral blood. The source is a woman in her 30s with acute or convalescent COVID-19.

The J gene is TRBJ2-6, the V gene TRBV13, with 11 positions matching TRBD2. The CDR3 extends over 19 amino acids. Germline V gene data show CDR1 as PRHDT and CDR2 as FYEKMQ (reference sequence). V was pared by 4 bases and J by 0 bases, with 8 bases of the junction left unmatched. CDR3 sequence: CASSSGGGLADSGANVLTF. CDR3 DNA sequence: TGTGCCAGCAGCTCAGGCGGGGGACTAGCGGACTCTGGGGCCAACGTCCTGACTTTC.

This chain links TRBV29-1 with TRBJ2-7; TRBD2 aligns across 8 bases. Unmatched junction bases numbered 19, after V lost 6 bases and J lost 3 bases. CDR3 length: 17 amino acids. The germline CDR1 and CDR2 sequences are SQVTM and ANQGSEA. CDR3 sequence reads: CSVPGGAFNGIHYEQYF. The CDR3 DNA sequence: TGCAGCGTCCCCGGGGGGGCCTTTAACGGGATTCACTACGAGCAGTACTTC.

A single count supports this clone. The rearrangement joins TRBV2 to TRBJ1-5, with 10 positions matching TRBD1. Per germline, CDR1 SNHLY and CDR2 FYNNEI. The CDR3 sequence is 14 residues long. J was trimmed by 4 bases and V by 10 bases; bases with no gene match: 7. CDR3 in amino acids: CAITRQGANQPQHF. The CDR3 DNA sequence: TGTGCCATCACTCGACAGGGGGCAAATCAGCCCCAGCATTTT.

V gene TRBV6-5 combines with J gene TRBJ2-1, with D maybe TRBD2 (6 bases). CDR3 length equals 15 residues. Trimming cost V 4 bases and J 1 base, with 11 bases left between them. Germline CDR1 is MNHEY and CDR2 is SVGAGI. The CDR3 region is CASSSTRTSYNEQFF. CDR3 coding DNA: TGTGCCAGCAGTTCGACTAGAACTTCCTACAATGAGCAGTTCTTC.

The gene calls are TRBV5-6 and TRBJ2-1; 10 bases map to TRBD2. Trimming took 2 bases from V and 4 from J; bases not matched to a gene: 3. The CDR3 length is 15 residues. Germline CDR1 and CDR2: SGHDT and YYEEEE. CDR3 nucleotides: TGTGCCAGCAGCTTAGCGGGAGGGTTGTACAATGAGCAGTTCTTC. As protein: CASSLAGGLYNEQFF.

The chain combines TRBV7-2 with TRBJ2-3; 8 nucleotides align to TRBD2. Trimming at V came to 7 bases and at J to 5 bases, leaving 11 bases not matched to a gene. This CDR3 has 15 residues. Germline values: CDR1 SGHTA, CDR2 FQGNSA. The CDR3 region has the DNA TGTGCCAGCAATGAGTTCGCGGGAGGAGGAGATACGCAGTATTTT. Translating gives CASNEFAGGGDTQYF.

The chain employs TRBV19 and TRBJ2-5; 14 bases are a match to TRBD2. The CDR3 length is 19 residues. Trimming cost V 6 bases and J 1 base; bases outside gene matches: 13. Germline CDR1 reads LNHDA; CDR2 reads SQIVND (reference sequence). The CDR3 loop is CASSLGGLAGVSAQETQYF. DNA for the CDR3: TGTGCCAGTAGCCTAGGGGGACTAGCGGGAGTTAGCGCCCAAGAGACCCAGTACTTC. The whole variable domain, remainder taken from reference TRBV19 and TRBJ2-5, is DGGITQSPKYLFRKEGQNVTLSCEQNLNHDAMYWYRQDPGQGLRLIYYSQIVNDFQKGDIAEGYSVSREKKESFPLTVTSAQKNPTAFYLCASSLGGLAGVSAQETQYFGPGTRLLVL.

The CDR3 nucleotides are TGCGCCAGCAAAAAGGCGGGATACACCGGGGAGCTGTTTTTT. As protein: CASKKAGYTGELFF. This rearrangement joins TRBV4-1 to TRBJ2-2, with a weak D call TRBD2 (6 bases). Trimming took off 7 bases at V and 3 bases at J, with 12 bases between the two ends. CDR3 length: 14 amino acids. Germline V gives CDR1 MGHRA, CDR2 YSYEKL.

The sample holds one count of this clone. This chain joins TRBV6-1 and TRBJ2-1, with D maybe TRBD2 (7 bases). The germline V and J ends were trimmed by 8 bases and 4 bases, with 18 bases remaining between them. The CDR3 consists of 15 residues. CDR1 is MNHNS and CDR2 is SASEGT in the germline V gene. Here the CDR3 reads CASSDAGARYNEQFF. The CDR3 DNA sequence: TGTGCCAGCTCAGATGCGGGGGCCCGTTACAATGAGCAGTTCTTC.

This clone has only one observation. V and J are TRBV6-6 and TRBJ2-3; D remains ambiguous. Between the trimmed V and J ends, which lost 5 bases and 4 bases, there was a span of 13 bases. This CDR3 region has 14 residues. Germline V CDR1 and CDR2: MNHNY, SVGAGI (reference sequence). The CDR3 is CASSASVAADTQYF. CDR3 DNA: TGTGCCAGCAGTGCCTCTGTAGCCGCAGATACGCAGTATTTT.

A few counts support this clone. The CDR3, as DNA: TGTGCCAGCAGTGCGGAGAGGGGGAGAGCCTACGAGCAGTACTTC. Protein sequence: CASSAERGRAYEQYF. The chain joins TRBV2 to TRBJ2-7; possibly TRBD1 for D (6 bases). Germline V gene lookup returns CDR1 SNHLY and CDR2 FYNNEI. Trimming took off 4 bases at V and 2 bases at J, with 15 bases between the two ends. This CDR3 is 15 amino acids long.

Remarks on this clone: At one boundary the junction diverges from the germline segment, which might be a read error. The V and J genes are TRBV19 and TRBJ1-1; D is uncertain. The CDR3 covers 8 residues. CDR1 is LNHDA, CDR2 SQIVND, per germline (reference sequence). Written as DNA, the CDR3 is TGTGCCAGTAGCCACGGGGTCTTT. Encoded protein: CASSHGVF.

V and J are TRBV10-3 and TRBJ1-1; 9 nucleotides agree with TRBD1. Germline V gives CDR1 ENHRY, CDR2 SYGVKD. V trimming: 6 bases; J trimming: 4 bases; junction bases outside the gene matches: 9. This CDR3 contains 15 residues. The CDR3 sequence: CAISEPTGGSTEAFF. CDR3 nucleotide sequence: TGTGCCATCAGCGAACCGACAGGGGGAAGCACTGAAGCTTTCTTT.

The chain couples TRBV6-5 to TRBJ1-2; D may be TRBD1 (5 bases). Germline V gives CDR1 MNHEY, CDR2 SVGAGI. The CDR3 is 15 residues long. With 4 bases removed from V and 4 bases from J, the gap between germline ends came to 16 bases. CDR3 DNA sequence: TGTGCCAGCAGTTCCCCGCGGAGGGGCCTCTATGGCTACACCTTC. Translated, it gives CASSSPRRGLYGYTF.

V and J are TRBV7-2 and TRBJ2-3, with D unclear. Trimming took 5 bases from V and 1 from J, leaving 13 bases between them. The germline V gene encodes CDR1 SGHTA and CDR2 FQGNSA. The CDR3 has 15 residues. The CDR3 nucleotides are TGTGCCAGCAGCCCCGGCCACAGCCGCACAGATACGCAGTATTTT. Protein product: CASSPGHSRTDTQYF.

The V call is TRBV14, the J call TRBJ2-3, with a possible D match to TRBD2 (5 bases). Germline CDR1 is SGHDN and CDR2 is FVKESK. V was clipped by 1 base and J by 1 base, with 12 bases between them. The CDR3 has 16 residues. In DNA form, the CDR3 reads TGTGCCAGCAGCCAAGTCGCGGGTCGGGGCACAGATACGCAGTATTTT. As protein: CASSQVAGRGTDTQYF.

The gene calls are TRBV2 and TRBJ2-3, with D maybe TRBD2 (7 bases). Germline V lookup: CDR1 SNHLY, CDR2 FYNNEI. The V and J ends lost 8 bases and 2 bases respectively, with 17 bases between them. This CDR3 is built from 15 residues. The CDR3 sequence is CASSLGRGNTDTQYF. CDR3 nucleotides: TGTGCCAGCTCTCTGGGGAGGGGGAACACAGATACGCAGTATTTT.

CDR3 nucleotides: TGTGCCAGCAGATACAGCACCGGGACAGGGAGTGAAGCTTTCTTT. Amino acid sequence: CASRYSTGTGSEAFF. The gene calls are TRBV6-5 and TRBJ1-1, with TRBD1 identical over 9 bases. The CDR3 runs 15 residues. Germline V gene lookup returns CDR1 MNHEY and CDR2 SVGAGI. V shed 6 bases, J shed 7 bases, and the junction held 12 bases outside the gene matches.

V and J are TRBV7-9 and TRBJ1-1; 7 bases are a match to TRBD1. The CDR3 is 15 residues long. The V gene's germline CDR1 is SEHNR and CDR2 FQNEAQ (reference sequence). V shed 5 bases and J 1 base; nucleotides not matched to a gene: 7. The CDR3 loop reads CASSTTGTENTEAFF. CDR3 nucleotide sequence: TGTGCCAGCAGCACCACCGGGACAGAGAACACTGAAGCTTTCTTT.

The chain has TRBV6-2 or TRBV6-3 and TRBJ2-7; D is ambiguous. V lost 6 bases and J lost 1, with 7 bases in between. Germline values: CDR1 MNHEY, CDR2 SVGEGT. The CDR3 has 12 residues. The CDR3 sequence: CASSDLSYEQYF. In nucleotides, the CDR3 is TGTGCCAGCAGCGACTTATCCTACGAGCAGTACTTC.

This sequence joins TRBV10-3 and TRBJ2-7; tentative D call: TRBD1 (5 bases). This CDR3 has 14 residues. Deletions cut 3 bases from V and 5 bases from J, with 14 bases between. From germline, CDR1 is ENHRY and CDR2 SYGVKD. For the CDR3, the DNA is TGTGCCATCAGTGAAGAGTACAGGACCCACGAGCAGTACTTC. Translating it yields CAISEEYRTHEQYF.

This chain joins TRBV6-6 and TRBJ2-7, with TRBD2 identical over 9 bases. Germline CDR1 MNHNY, CDR2 SVGAGI (reference sequence). This CDR3 comprises 14 residues. V gave up 4 bases and J gave up 6 bases; unmatched junction bases: 7. The CDR3 reads CASSFVSGSAEQYF. The CDR3 DNA reads TGTGCCAGCAGTTTTGTTAGCGGGAGTGCCGAGCAGTACTTC.

The chain carries TRBV30 and TRBJ1-3, with 8 bases that match TRBD1. CDR3 length equals 14 residues. J was trimmed by 3 bases and V by 4 bases; bases with no gene match: 5. Germline CDR1 and CDR2: GTSNPN and SVGIG (reference sequence). The CDR3 loop reads CAWTQGAIGNTIYF. DNA of the CDR3: TGTGCCTGGACTCAGGGGGCGATTGGAAACACCATATATTTT.

This clone appeared a single time. This rearrangement joins TRBV15 to TRBJ2-1, with D perhaps matching TRBD2 (5 bases). Trimming removed 3 bases from V and 2 bases from J, with 11 bases in between. The CDR3 is 15 amino acids. Germline V gene data show CDR1 as LNHNV and CDR2 as YYDKDF (reference sequence). CDR3 in DNA: TGTGCCACCAGCAGGGATGTCGGGACCTACAATGAGCAGTTCTTC. Amino acids: CATSRDVGTYNEQFF. Full variable domain (outside the CDR3, taken from reference TRBV15 and TRBJ2-1): DAMVIQNPRYQVTQFGKPVTLSCSQTLNHNVMYWYQQKSSQAPKLLFHYYDKDFNNEADTPDNFQSRRPNTSFCFLDIRSPGLGDTAMYLCATSRDVGTYNEQFFGPGTRLTVL.